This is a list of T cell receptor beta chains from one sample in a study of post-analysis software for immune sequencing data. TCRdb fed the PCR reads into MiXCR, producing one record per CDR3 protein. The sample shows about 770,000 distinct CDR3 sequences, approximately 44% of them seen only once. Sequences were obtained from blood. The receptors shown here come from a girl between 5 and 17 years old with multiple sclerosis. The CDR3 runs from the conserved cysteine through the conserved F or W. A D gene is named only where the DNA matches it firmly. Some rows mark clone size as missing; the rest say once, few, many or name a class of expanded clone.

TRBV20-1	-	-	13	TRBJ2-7	TGCAGTGCTAGAGTAGCACCATCGCTCGAGCAGTACTTC	CSARVAPSLEQYF
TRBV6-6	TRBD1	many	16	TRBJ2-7	TGTGCCAGCAGTAAAACCCCTGCTGGACAGGTCTACGAGCAGTACTTC	CASSKTPAGQVYEQYF
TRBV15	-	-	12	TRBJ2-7	TGTGCCACCAGCAGAGCCCCAGGCGAGCAGTACTTC	CATSRAPGEQYF
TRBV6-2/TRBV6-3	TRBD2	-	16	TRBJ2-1	TGTGCCAGCAGTACGGAGCGGGAGTGGCCCTACAATGAGCAGTTCTTC	CASSTEREWPYNEQFF
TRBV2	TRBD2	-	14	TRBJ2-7	TGTGCCAGTCAGACTAGCGGGTTCTCCTACGAGCAGTACTTC	CASQTSGFSYEQYF
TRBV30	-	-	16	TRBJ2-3	TGTGCCTCCCATCGGACAGGGTCTGACCCGGGGGGAACGCAGTATTTT	CASHRTGSDPGGTQYF
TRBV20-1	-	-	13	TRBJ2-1	TGCAGTGCTAGAGTAAGACAGGACAATGAGCAGTTCTTC	CSARVRQDNEQFF
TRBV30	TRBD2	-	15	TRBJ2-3	TGTGCCTGGAGTGGACTAGCGGGAGGCACAGATACGCAGTATTTT	CAWSGLAGGTDTQYF
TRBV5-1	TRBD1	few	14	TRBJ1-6	TGCGCCAGCAGTCAGGGGGGTGGTGGTTCACCCCTCCACTTT	CASSQGGGGSPLHF
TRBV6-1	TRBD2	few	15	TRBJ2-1	TGTGCCAGCAGTGAAGCCGGGGGACTAGCGGCGCAGCAGTTCTTC	CASSEAGGLAAQQFF
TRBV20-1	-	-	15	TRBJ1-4	TGCAGTGCTAGAGATCCCCGGGACGGTGTAGAAAAACTGTTTTTT	CSARDPRDGVEKLFF
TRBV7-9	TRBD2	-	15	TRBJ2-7	TGTGCCAGCAGCTCCACTAGCGAGGGGCCCTACGAGCAGTACTTC	CASSSTSEGPYEQYF
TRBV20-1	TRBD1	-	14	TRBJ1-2	TGCAGTGCTAGAGTCCCGGGACAGGGCCATGGCTACACCTTC	CSARVPGQGHGYTF
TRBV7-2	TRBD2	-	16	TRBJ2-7	TGTGCCAGCAGCCCCTTGAGAAGCGGGAGGGCCGGTGAGCAGTACTTC	CASSPLRSGRAGEQYF
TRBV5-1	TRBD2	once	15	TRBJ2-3	TGCGCCAGCAGACTAGCGGGAGTTTTTGGAGATACGCAGTATTTT	CASRLAGVFGDTQYF
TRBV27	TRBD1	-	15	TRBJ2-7	TGTGCCAGCAGTTTACTGGGGACAGGGATTGACGAGCAGTACTTC	CASSLLGTGIDEQYF
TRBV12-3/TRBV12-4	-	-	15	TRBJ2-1	TGTGCCAGCAGTTTAGCGGGACCCCTGAACAATGAGCAGTTCTTC	CASSLAGPLNNEQFF
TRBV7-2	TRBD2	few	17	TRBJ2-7	TGTGCCAGCAGCTGGACGGCTAGCGGGAGGGCCGTTGACGAGCAGTACTTC	CASSWTASGRAVDEQYF
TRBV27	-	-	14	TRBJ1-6	TGTGCCAGCAGGGTAGAGGCCGGGAACTCACCCCTCCACTTT	CASRVEAGNSPLHF
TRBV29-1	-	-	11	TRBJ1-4	TGCAGCGCCCAGAGTTTTAAGGAACTGTTTTTT	CSAQSFKELFF
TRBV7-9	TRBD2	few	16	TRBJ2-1	TGTGCCAGCAGCTTATCGGGACTAGCGGGATCAAATGAGCAGTTCTTC	CASSLSGLAGSNEQFF
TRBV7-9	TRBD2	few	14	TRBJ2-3	TGTGCCAGCGAACCCGGACTAGCTCCAGATACGCAGTATTTT	CASEPGLAPDTQYF
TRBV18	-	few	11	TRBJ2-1	TGTGCCAGCTCCCCGGGGGCGGAGCGGTTCTTC	CASSPGAERFF
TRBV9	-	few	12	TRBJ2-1	TGTGCCAGCAGCTCCAACTCCATTGAGCAGTTCTTC	CASSSNSIEQFF
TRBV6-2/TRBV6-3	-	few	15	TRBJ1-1	TGTGCCAGCAGCCCACCAATGGGCAGCACCACTGAAGCTTTCTTT	CASSPPMGSTTEAFF
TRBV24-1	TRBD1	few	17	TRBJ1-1	TGTGCCACCAGTGATTCGGGCAGGGGGCTCGGAGACACTGAAGCTTTCTTT	CATSDSGRGLGDTEAFF
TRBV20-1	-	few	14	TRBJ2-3	TGCAGTGCTAGAGGGGGACTGCATACAGATACGCAGTATTTT	CSARGGLHTDTQYF
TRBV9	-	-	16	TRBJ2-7	TGTGCCAGCAGCCCAGGGGGGAGCCTGACGCCCTACGAGCAGTACTTC	CASSPGGSLTPYEQYF
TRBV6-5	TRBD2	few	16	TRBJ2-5	TGTGCCAGCAGCCCATCGGGACTAGCGGGAGAAGAGACCCAGTACTTC	CASSPSGLAGEETQYF
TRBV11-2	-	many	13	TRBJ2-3	TGTGCCAGCAGCTTAGAATGGCGGGATACGCAGTATTTT	CASSLEWRDTQYF
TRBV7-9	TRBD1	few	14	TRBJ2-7	TGTGCCAGCTGGGGTGGGACAGGGACCTACGAGCAGTACTTC	CASWGGTGTYEQYF
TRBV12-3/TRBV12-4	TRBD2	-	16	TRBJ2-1	TGTGCCAGCAGTCTGGGGACTAGCCATATCTACAATGAGCAGTTCTTC	CASSLGTSHIYNEQFF
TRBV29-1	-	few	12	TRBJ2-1	TGCAGCGTTGACGCGGGGAGGAATGAGCAGTTCTTC	CSVDAGRNEQFF
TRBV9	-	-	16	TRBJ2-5	TGTGCCAGCCCTAGTAGCCCATCCCTTGGTAGAGAGACCCAGTACTTC	CASPSSPSLGRETQYF
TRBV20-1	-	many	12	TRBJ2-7	TGCAGTGCTAGTCCGGGTTCCTACGAGCAGTACTTC	CSASPGSYEQYF
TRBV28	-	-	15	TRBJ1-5	TGTGCCAGCAGTTTGTCCAGGGAGAGCAATCAGCCCCAGCATTTT	CASSLSRESNQPQHF
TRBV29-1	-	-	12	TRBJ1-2	TGCAGCGTGCAACAGGATCCCTATGGCTACACCTTC	CSVQQDPYGYTF
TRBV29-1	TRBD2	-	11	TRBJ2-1	TGCAGCGCATTACTAGCGGCCGAGCAGTTCTTC	CSALLAAEQFF
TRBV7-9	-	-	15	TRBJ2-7	TGTGCCAGCAGCTCTATCCGGGACGGCTCCTACGAGCAGTACTTC	CASSSIRDGSYEQYF
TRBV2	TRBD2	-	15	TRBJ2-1	TGTGCCAGCAGTGAAGAACTAGCGGGAGCGAATGAGCAGTTCTTC	CASSEELAGANEQFF
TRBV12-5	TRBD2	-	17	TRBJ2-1	TGTGCTAGTGGTTCCCCACCGAGGCGGGAGGCTCACAATGAGCAGTTCTTC	CASGSPPRREAHNEQFF
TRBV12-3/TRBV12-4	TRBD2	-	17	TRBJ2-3	TGTGCCAGCAGTCCGGGACTAGCGAGTATTAGCACAGATACGCAGTATTTT	CASSPGLASISTDTQYF
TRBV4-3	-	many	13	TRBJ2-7	TGCGCCAGCAGCCGGACGGTCTGGGACGAGCAGTACTTC	CASSRTVWDEQYF
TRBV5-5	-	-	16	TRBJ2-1	TGTGCCAGCGCGACCTTCAGGCGTAGCTCCTACAGTGAGCAGTTCTTC	CASATFRRSSYSEQFF
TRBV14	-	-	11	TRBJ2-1	TGTGCCAGCAGCCAAGGGGTTGAGCAGTTCTTC	CASSQGVEQFF
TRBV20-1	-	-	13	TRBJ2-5	TGCAGTGCTAAATTACCATCCTCCGGAGAGCAGTACTTC	CSAKLPSSGEQYF
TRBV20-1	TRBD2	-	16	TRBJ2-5	TGCAGTGCTCCACTCGTCCCTAGCGGGAGTGTAGAGACCCAGTACTTC	CSAPLVPSGSVETQYF
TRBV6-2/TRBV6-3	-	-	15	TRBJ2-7	TGTGCCAGCAGTTACCCCAGACACGGTACCTACGAGCAGTACTTC	CASSYPRHGTYEQYF
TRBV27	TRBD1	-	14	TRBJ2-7	TGTGCCAGCAGTTACGGGACAGGGGTTGGCGAGCAGTACTTC	CASSYGTGVGEQYF
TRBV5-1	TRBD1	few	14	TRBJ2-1	TGCGCCAGCAGCTTGACAACGGGACAGGCTGAGCAGTTCTTC	CASSLTTGQAEQFF
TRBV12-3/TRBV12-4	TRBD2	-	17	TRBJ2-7	TGTGCCAGCAGCTCGCGGGAGGCTAGCGGGAGTCTATACGAGCAGTACTTC	CASSSREASGSLYEQYF
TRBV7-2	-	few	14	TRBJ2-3	TGTGCCAGCAGCTCTACCCCTGGAACAGATACGCAGTATTTT	CASSSTPGTDTQYF
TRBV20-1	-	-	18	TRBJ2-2	TGCAGTGCTAGAAAGGAGTACGTTAGCGGACTGAACACCGGGGAGCTGTTTTTT	CSARKEYVSGLNTGELFF
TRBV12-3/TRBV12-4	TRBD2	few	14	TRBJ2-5	TGTGCCAGCAGTTTTATGGCGGGAGTGGAGACCCAGTACTTC	CASSFMAGVETQYF
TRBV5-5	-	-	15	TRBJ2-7	TGTGCCAGCAGCTTGTATGTAGAGAGCTCCTACGAGCAGTACTTC	CASSLYVESSYEQYF
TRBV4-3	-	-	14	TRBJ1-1	TGCGCCAGCAGCTCCCTGGGGCTGTTTACTGAAGCTTTCTTT	CASSSLGLFTEAFF